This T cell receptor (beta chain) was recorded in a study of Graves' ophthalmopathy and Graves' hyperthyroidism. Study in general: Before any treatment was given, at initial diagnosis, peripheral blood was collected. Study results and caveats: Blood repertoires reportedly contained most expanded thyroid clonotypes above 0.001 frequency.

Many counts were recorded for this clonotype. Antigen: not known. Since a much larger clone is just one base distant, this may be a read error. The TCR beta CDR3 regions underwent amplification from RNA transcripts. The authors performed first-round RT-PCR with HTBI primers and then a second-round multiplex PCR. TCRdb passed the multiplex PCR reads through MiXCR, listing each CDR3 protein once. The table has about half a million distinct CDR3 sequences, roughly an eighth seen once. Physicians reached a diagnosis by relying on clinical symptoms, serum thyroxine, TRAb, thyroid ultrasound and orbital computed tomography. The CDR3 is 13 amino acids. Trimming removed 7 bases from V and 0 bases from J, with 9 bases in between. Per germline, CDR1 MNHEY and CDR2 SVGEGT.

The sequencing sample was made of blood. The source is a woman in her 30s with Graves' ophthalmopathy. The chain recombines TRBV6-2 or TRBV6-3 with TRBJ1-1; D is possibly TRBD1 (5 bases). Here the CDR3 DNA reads TGTGCCAGCAAATGGACACTGAACACTGAAGCTTTCTTT. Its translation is CASKWTLNTEAFF.